Following are 18 T cell receptor beta chains from one sample sequenced in a study of blood T cell repertoires in COVID-19. Data came from immunoSEQ multiplex PCR; TCRdb stores just in-frame clones and leaves some out. The data hold about 200,000 clones, with around 85% observed a single time. What was sequenced was peripheral blood. All receptors derive from a woman aged 65 to 85 with acute or convalescent COVID-19.

The chain carries TRBV5-1 and TRBJ1-1; 8 bases map to TRBD1. The CDR3 runs to 16 residues. Germline V gives CDR1 SGHRS, CDR2 YFSETQ. The junction had 12 bases not matched to a gene; V was cut back by 4 bases and J by 4 bases. As DNA, the CDR3 is TGCGCCAGCAGCCTCCAGGGGGCCTATATGGGCACTGAAGCTTTCTTT. Its protein product is CASSLQGAYMGTEAFF.

The chain employs TRBV5-6 and TRBJ1-5, with 9 bases that match TRBD1. Germline CDR1 SGHDT, CDR2 YYEEEE. The V gene end was trimmed by 4 bases and the J gene end by 4 bases; junction bases not matched to a gene: 6. CDR3 length: 15 amino acids. The CDR3 DNA reads as TGTGCCAGCAGCCCGGACAGGGGACGAAATCAGCCCCAGCATTTT. Translated, it gives CASSPDRGRNQPQHF.

This clone came up once. The V call is TRBV9, the J call TRBJ1-2; TRBD1 matches at 10 bases. Germline CDR1 reads SGDLS; CDR2 reads YYNGEE. The CDR3 is made up of 14 amino acids. V was pared by 2 bases and J by 6 bases, with 4 bases of the junction left unmatched. This chain's CDR3 is CASSVGQGEDGYTF. The CDR3 region has the DNA TGTGCCAGCAGCGTCGGACAGGGGGAAGATGGCTACACCTTC.

The V and J genes are TRBV25-1 and TRBJ2-1; 10 positions agree with TRBD1. Trimming removed 3 bases from V and 5 bases from J; junction bases left unmatched: 7. Germline CDR1 MGHDK, CDR2 SYGVNS. The CDR3 loop spans 16 amino acids. CDR3 nucleotides: TGTGCCAGCAGTGAGCATACCGGGACAGGGGACAATGAGCAGTTCTTC. Its translation is CASSEHTGTGDNEQFF.

The chain recombines TRBV6-4 with TRBJ2-7; TRBD1 aligns across 9 bases. V dropped 3 bases and J dropped 5; count of bases not matched to a gene: 5. The CDR3 consists of 14 residues. Germline lookup yields CDR1 MRHNA and CDR2 SNTAGT. CDR3: CASSEGTGSDEQYF. Written as DNA, the CDR3 is TGTGCCAGCAGTGAGGGGACAGGGTCGGACGAGCAGTACTTC.

The chain combines TRBV5-4 with TRBJ2-5; 9 positions match TRBD2. The CDR3 extends over 15 amino acids. The germline gives CDR1 SGHNT, CDR2 YYREEE (reference sequence). V gave up 3 bases and J gave up 2 bases; unmatched junction bases: 5. The CDR3 is CASSWGLAPQETQYF. The CDR3 coding sequence is TGTGCCAGCAGCTGGGGACTAGCCCCTCAAGAGACCCAGTACTTC.

Comments on this clone: Within the sample, other DNA sequences also encode this same CDR3. V usage is TRBV5-1 and J usage is TRBJ1-1; D is perhaps TRBD1 (5 bases). CDR1 is SGHRS and CDR2 is YFSETQ in the germline V gene. Trimming removed 1 base at V and 1 base at J, with 5 bases between. The CDR3 has 13 residues. The CDR3 region is CASSLTGNTEAFF. In DNA form, the CDR3 reads TGCGCCAGCAGCTTGACAGGGAACACTGAAGCTTTCTTT. The full variable domain, with the rest looked up from reference TRBV5-1 and TRBJ1-1, is KAGVTQTPRYLIKTRGQQVTLSCSPISGHRSVSWYQQTPGQGLQFLFEYFSETQRNKGNFPGRFSGRQFSNSRSEMNVSTLELGDSALYLCASSLTGNTEAFFGQGTRLTVV.

The chain has TRBV5-1 and TRBJ1-2, with D maybe TRBD1 (5 bases). The V gene lost 0 bases and the J gene lost 3 bases, with 12 bases spanning the gap. CDR1 is SGHRS and CDR2 is YFSETQ in the germline V gene. This CDR3 region has 15 residues. The CDR3 reads CASSLARLGDYGYTF. The CDR3 DNA follows: TGCGCCAGCAGCTTGGCTAGGCTAGGGGACTATGGCTACACCTTC.

This clone is a singleton in its sample. V usage is TRBV28 and J usage is TRBJ1-3; D is possibly TRBD1 (5 bases). Germline V gives CDR1 MDHEN, CDR2 SYDVKM. V was clipped by 4 bases and J by 4 bases, with 14 bases between them. The CDR3 contains 15 residues. CDR3 sequence reads: CASSWPGQGGNTIYF. In DNA, the CDR3 is TGTGCCAGCAGTTGGCCCGGGCAGGGAGGAAACACCATATATTTT.

The chain carries TRBV9 and TRBJ2-2; 15 bases are shared with TRBD2. This CDR3 spans 17 amino acids. V gave up 2 bases and J gave up 5 bases; unmatched junction bases: 4. CDR1 SGDLS and CDR2 YYNGEE come from the germline V gene. CDR3 in DNA: TGTGCCAGCAGCGTGGGACTAGCGGGGGGTAGAACCGGGGAGCTGTTTTTT. As protein: CASSVGLAGGRTGELFF.

The genes are TRBV9 and TRBJ1-6; D is unresolved. This CDR3 spans 13 amino acids. Per germline, CDR1 SGDLS and CDR2 YYNGEE. Trimming took 3 bases from V and 7 from J, leaving 8 bases between them. The CDR3 DNA reads as TGTGCCAGCAGCGCCGGGATAAATTCACCCCTCCACTTT. Its protein is CASSAGINSPLHF.

V usage is TRBV27 and J usage is TRBJ2-7, with 7 bases fitting TRBD2. V shed 6 bases, J shed 3 bases, and the junction held 8 bases outside the gene matches. The CDR3 has 14 residues. Germline V gives CDR1 MNHEY, CDR2 SMNVEV (reference sequence). The CDR3 DNA sequence: TGTGCCAGCAGGCGGGGAGCGGGATTCTACGAGCAGTACTTC. This translates into CASRRGAGFYEQYF.

The rearrangement links TRBV11-3 to TRBJ2-7; 12 nucleotides match TRBD2. Germline loops: CDR1 SGHNT, CDR2 YENEEA. The length of the CDR3 is 18 residues. V shed 5 bases, J shed 2 bases, and the junction held 13 bases outside the gene matches. The CDR3 spells CASSGAGLAGGRAYEQYF. The CDR3 DNA follows: TGTGCCAGCAGCGGGGCAGGCCTAGCGGGAGGGCGGGCCTACGAGCAGTACTTC.

The CDR3 coding sequence is TGTGCCAGCAGCAAGGGCTGGCTTGAGGGCGTGACGCAGTATTTT. Its translation is CASSKGWLEGVTQYF. This sequence joins TRBV21-1 and TRBJ2-3; TRBD2 is the table's D call and was not checked against the DNA. TRBV21-1 is annotated as a pseudogene. The CDR3 extends over 15 amino acids.

The V gene is TRBV5-1, the J gene TRBJ2-7, with TRBD1 as a possible D gene (7 bases). Trimming took off 2 bases at V and 6 bases at J, with 24 bases between the two ends. The length of the CDR3 is 17 residues. Germline CDR1 SGHRS, CDR2 YFSETQ. This CDR3 is CASSLPGAGAGGGEQYF. The CDR3 DNA is TGCGCCAGCAGCTTACCCGGGGCGGGCGCAGGGGGAGGCGAGCAGTACTTC. Combining the CDR3 with reference TRBV5-1 and TRBJ2-7 gives the whole variable domain KAGVTQTPRYLIKTRGQQVTLSCSPISGHRSVSWYQQTPGQGLQFLFEYFSETQRNKGNFPGRFSGRQFSNSRSEMNVSTLELGDSALYLCASSLPGAGAGGGEQYFGPGTRLTVT.

The CDR3 sequence: CASSKALSAGKYNEQFF. CDR3 in DNA: TGTGCCAGCAGCAAAGCCCTCAGCGCGGGGAAATACAATGAGCAGTTCTTC. This chain connects TRBV21-1 to TRBJ2-1; the D call TRBD2 from the table was never checked on the DNA. TRBV21-1 is annotated as a pseudogene. The CDR3 totals 17 residues.

The V call is TRBV5-6, the J call TRBJ1-2; D not certain. This CDR3 comprises 13 residues. V lost 4 bases and J 2 bases, leaving 9 bases between the germline ends. From germline, CDR1 is SGHDT and CDR2 YYEEEE. In nucleotides, the CDR3 is TGTGCCAGCAGCCCAGACACCAACTATGGCTACACCTTC. Translating it yields CASSPDTNYGYTF.

The chain combines TRBV27 with TRBJ2-7; 9 nucleotides align to TRBD1. The CDR3 contains 15 residues. In germline, CDR1 is MNHEY, CDR2 SMNVEV (reference sequence). V shed 2 bases, J shed 3 bases, and the junction held 5 bases outside the gene matches. Here the CDR3 DNA reads TGTGCCAGCAGTTTAGCCTGGGGACAGGGCTACGAGCAGTACTTC. Its translation is CASSLAWGQGYEQYF.